Listed below are T cell receptor beta chains from one sample, sequenced in a study of blood T cells in healthy people across ages. In TCRdb, the 5' RACE reads were re-called with MiXCR into one record per CDR3 protein. The data contain over 950,000 distinct CDR3 sequences, 35% to 40% of them seen just once; the ten biggest clones take up about an eighth. What was sequenced was blood. Receptors originate from a man between 18 and 35 years old in good health. Both conserved end residues are part of each CDR3. A D gene is named only where the DNA matches it firmly. Size is omitted from some rows. Given values are once, few, many or a class for expanded clones.

NA	TRBJ1-2	TRBD1	TRBV20-1	CSAYAGQVNYGYTF	TGCAGTGCCTACGCGGGACAGGTTAACTATGGCTACACCTTC
NA	TRBJ1-2	NA	TRBV5-6	CASSFGPGAAGYTF	TGTGCCAGCAGCTTTGGCCCGGGGGCCGCTGGCTACACCTTC
few	TRBJ1-4	NA	TRBV7-3	CASSPWGPATNEKLFF	TGTGCCAGCAGCCCCTGGGGCCCCGCAACTAATGAAAAACTGTTTTTT
NA	TRBJ1-2	TRBD1	TRBV27	CASSSENRGYDGYTF	TGTGCCAGCAGTTCGGAAAACAGGGGATACGATGGCTACACCTTC
few	TRBJ1-1	TRBD1	TRBV4-1	CASSQVQMTGSEAFF	TGCGCCAGCAGCCAAGTCCAAATGACAGGGTCTGAAGCTTTCTTT
NA	TRBJ2-7	NA	TRBV20-1	CSARAQGQNSYVQYF	TGCAGTGCTAGAGCCCAGGGACAAAACTCCTACGTGCAGTACTTC
many	TRBJ2-3	TRBD2	TRBV7-2	CASSLSGADTQYF	TGTGCCAGCAGCTTAAGCGGGGCAGATACGCAGTATTTT
once	TRBJ1-2	NA	TRBV12-3/TRBV12-4	CASGFLGGDYGYTF	TGTGCCAGCGGTTTTCTCGGGGGGGACTATGGCTACACCTTC
NA	TRBJ1-1	NA	TRBV11-1	CASSLEEGTEAFF	TGTGCCAGCAGCTTAGAGGAGGGGACTGAAGCTTTCTTT
NA	TRBJ1-4	NA	TRBV12-3/TRBV12-4	CASTSTATNEKLFF	TGTGCCAGCACCTCGACGGCAACTAATGAAAAACTGTTTTTT
NA	TRBJ1-1	NA	TRBV20-1	CSASGETSYNEAFF	TGCAGTGCTAGCGGGGAAACCTCCTACAATGAAGCTTTCTTT
NA	TRBJ1-6	NA	TRBV9	CASSTPHGGSSYNSPLHF	TGTGCCAGTAGCACCCCGCACGGGGGAAGTTCCTATAATTCACCCCTCCACTTT
NA	TRBJ1-2	NA	TRBV27	CASSWGDRSVGYTF	TGTGCCAGCAGTTGGGGCGACAGGTCGGTCGGCTACACCTTC
few	TRBJ2-3	TRBD1	TRBV12-3/TRBV12-4	CASSSTGKGIARAVTDTQYF	TGTGCCAGCAGTTCGACAGGGAAGGGAATAGCACGGGCGGTTACAGATACGCAGTATTTT
NA	TRBJ2-7	NA	TRBV7-2	CASSSPDRYYEQYF	TGTGCCAGCAGCTCCCCGGACCGTTACTACGAGCAGTACTTC
NA	TRBJ2-7	TRBD1	TRBV7-9	CASSSQTGGSYNEQYF	TGTGCCAGCAGCTCCCAGACAGGGGGCTCCTACAATGAGCAGTACTTC
few	TRBJ1-4	TRBD1	TRBV2	CASRTGTGRFDEKLFF	TGTGCCAGCAGAACCGGGACAGGGAGGTTCGATGAAAAACTGTTTTTT
NA	TRBJ2-2	NA	TRBV11-1	CASSFLARGTGELFF	TGTGCCAGCAGCTTTTTAGCAAGAGGGACCGGGGAGCTGTTTTTT
NA	TRBJ1-1	NA	TRBV7-2	CASSLAPGTRTGTEAFF	TGTGCCAGCAGCTTAGCTCCCGGGACCCGGACTGGAACTGAAGCTTTCTTT
few	TRBJ1-2	NA	TRBV20-1	CSAPGQGFYGYTF	TGCAGCGCCCCCGGGCAGGGGTTCTATGGCTACACCTTC
few	TRBJ1-4	NA	TRBV29-1	CSVGSRGELGTATNEKLFF	TGCAGCGTTGGGTCGCGGGGAGAACTGGGCACCGCAACTAATGAAAAACTGTTTTTT
NA	TRBJ1-1	NA	TRBV4-2	CASSQDSGGMAFF	TGTGCCAGCAGCCAGGACTCGGGGGGAATGGCTTTCTTT
NA	TRBJ2-7	NA	TRBV11-2	CASSLGQMYRNEQYF	TGTGCCAGCAGCTTAGGACAGATGTACCGGAATGAGCAGTACTTC
NA	TRBJ2-7	NA	TRBV10-3	CATTKGSLLSDSYEQYF	TGTGCCACTACTAAGGGGAGCTTACTATCAGATTCCTACGAGCAGTACTTC
NA	TRBJ2-1	NA	TRBV6-6	CASSSHPGTTEQFF	TGTGCCAGCAGTTCACACCCGGGGACAACTGAGCAGTTCTTC
NA	TRBJ2-2	TRBD1	TRBV11-2	CASSLGTGLAGELFF	TGTGCCAGCAGCCTAGGGACAGGGTTGGCCGGGGAGCTGTTTTTT
NA	TRBJ2-7	TRBD1	TRBV9	CASSVGGTVYNEQYF	TGTGCCAGCAGCGTAGGTGGGACAGTCTACAATGAGCAGTACTTC
NA	TRBJ1-2	NA	TRBV19	CASSANGGNIAALANYGYTF	TGTGCCAGTAGTGCAAACGGGGGAAATATCGCCGCATTGGCTAACTATGGCTACACCTTC
NA	TRBJ2-1	NA	TRBV7-3	CASSLSRALPGNEQFF	TGTGCCAGCAGCTTGTCCAGGGCACTCCCGGGCAATGAGCAGTTCTTC
NA	TRBJ2-1	NA	TRBV28	CASSPRRRYNEQFF	TGTGCCAGCAGCCCTCGGCGGCGATACAATGAGCAGTTCTTC
NA	TRBJ2-1	NA	TRBV20-1	CNASWVSSYNEQFF	TGCAATGCTAGTTGGGTAAGCTCCTACAATGAGCAGTTCTTC
few	TRBJ1-5	NA	TRBV25-1	CASSDSGYYQPQHF	TGTGCCAGCAGTGATTCAGGGTACTATCAGCCCCAGCATTTT
NA	TRBJ2-3	TRBD2	TRBV27	CASSHGGASTDTQYF	TGTGCCAGCAGTCACGGGGGGGCTAGCACAGATACGCAGTATTTT
NA	TRBJ1-4	NA	TRBV2	CASSDRPEKLFF	TGTGCCAGCAGTGATCGGCCTGAAAAACTGTTTTTT
few	TRBJ2-5	NA	TRBV20-1	CSARVRTGKTQYF	TGCAGTGCTAGAGTTCGAACTGGGAAGACCCAGTACTTC
few	TRBJ2-3	TRBD2	TRBV11-1	CASSPAGGRGTDTQYF	TGTGCCAGCAGCCCTGCGGGGGGACGCGGCACAGATACGCAGTATTTT
NA	TRBJ2-4	NA	TRBV7-2	CASSPSGFLAKNIQYF	TGTGCCAGCAGCCCGAGCGGGTTCCTAGCCAAAAACATTCAGTACTTC
NA	TRBJ2-7	NA	TRBV5-1	CASSSGATVYEQYF	TGCGCCAGCAGCTCAGGGGCGACAGTTTACGAGCAGTACTTC
NA	TRBJ1-2	TRBD1	TRBV9	CASSDPRTGVIGYGYTF	TGTGCCAGCAGTGATCCTCGGACAGGAGTGATCGGTTATGGCTACACCTTC
NA	TRBJ2-7	TRBD1	TRBV6-5	CASSYLDRSEQYF	TGTGCCAGCAGTTACCTGGACAGGAGCGAGCAGTACTTC
NA	TRBJ1-1	NA	TRBV6-5	CASSYGRRRPEAFF	TGTGCCAGCAGTTACGGCAGGAGAAGACCTGAAGCTTTCTTT
once	TRBJ1-2	NA	TRBV20-1	CSATPRRGVDYGYTF	TGCAGTGCTACCCCACGACGGGGTGTCGACTATGGCTACACCTTC
NA	TRBJ2-1	NA	TRBV6-5	CASSYPPTRAERYNEQFF	TGTGCCAGCAGTTATCCCCCGACAAGAGCTGAAAGGTACAATGAGCAGTTCTTC
NA	TRBJ1-1	NA	TRBV19	CASSILTEAFF	TGTGCCAGTAGTATTCTCACTGAAGCTTTCTTT